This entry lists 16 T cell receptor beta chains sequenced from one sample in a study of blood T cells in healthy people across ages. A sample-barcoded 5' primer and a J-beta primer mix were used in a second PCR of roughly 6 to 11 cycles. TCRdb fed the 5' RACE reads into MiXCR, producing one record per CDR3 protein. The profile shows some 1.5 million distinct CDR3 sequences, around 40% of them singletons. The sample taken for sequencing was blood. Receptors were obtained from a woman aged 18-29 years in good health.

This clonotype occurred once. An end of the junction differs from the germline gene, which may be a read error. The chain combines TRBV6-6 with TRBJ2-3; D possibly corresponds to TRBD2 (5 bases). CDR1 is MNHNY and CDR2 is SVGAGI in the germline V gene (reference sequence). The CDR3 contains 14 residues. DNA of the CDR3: TGTGCCAGCAGTGACTCTGCACTCTCGGGAACGCAGTATTTT. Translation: CASSDSALSGTQYF.

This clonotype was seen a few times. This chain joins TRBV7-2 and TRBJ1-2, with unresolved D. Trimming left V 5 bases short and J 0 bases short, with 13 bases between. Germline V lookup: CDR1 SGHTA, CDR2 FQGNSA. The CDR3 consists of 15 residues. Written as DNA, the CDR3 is TGTGCCAGCAGCCCCTCAGGAACCTCTAACTATGGCTACACCTTC. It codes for CASSPSGTSNYGYTF.

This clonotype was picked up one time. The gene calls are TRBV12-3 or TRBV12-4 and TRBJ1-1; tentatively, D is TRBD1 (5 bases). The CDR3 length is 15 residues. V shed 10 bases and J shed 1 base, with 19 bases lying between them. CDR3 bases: TGTGCCATCGGACTGGGCGGAGGGGCGAACACTGAAGCTTTCTTT. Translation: CAIGLGGGANTEAFF.

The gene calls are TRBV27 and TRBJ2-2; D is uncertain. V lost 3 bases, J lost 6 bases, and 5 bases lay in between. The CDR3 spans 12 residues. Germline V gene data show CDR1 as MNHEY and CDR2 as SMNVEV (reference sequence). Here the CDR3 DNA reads TGTGCCAGCAGTTTTTCCCCCGGGGAGCTGTTTTTT. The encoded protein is CASSFSPGELFF.

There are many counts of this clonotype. In DNA form, the CDR3 reads TGTGCCAGCAGTCGACAGGGGACCGGGGAGCTGTTTTTT. It encodes CASSRQGTGELFF. J is TRBJ2-2 and V is TRBV27, with 8 bases fitting TRBD1. V shed 5 bases, J shed 5 bases, and the junction held 1 base outside the gene matches. The CDR3 is 13 residues long. Germline V gene lookup returns CDR1 MNHEY and CDR2 SMNVEV (reference sequence).

CDR3 amino acids: CASSEYEGYATNEKLFF. The CDR3 DNA is TGTGCCAGCAGTGAATACGAAGGGTATGCAACTAATGAAAAACTGTTTTTT. The chain uses TRBV25-1 and TRBJ1-4; D gene ambiguous. CDR1 MGHDK and CDR2 SYGVNS come from the germline V gene. V lost 0 bases and J lost 0, with 11 bases in between. This CDR3 spans 17 amino acids. The complete variable domain, with remaining parts taken from reference TRBV25-1 and TRBJ1-4, reads EADIYQTPRYLVIGTGKKITLECSQTMGHDKMYWYQQDPGMELHLIHYSYGVNSTEKGDLSSESTVSRIRTEHFPLTLESARPSHTSQYLCASSEYEGYATNEKLFFGSGTQLSVL.

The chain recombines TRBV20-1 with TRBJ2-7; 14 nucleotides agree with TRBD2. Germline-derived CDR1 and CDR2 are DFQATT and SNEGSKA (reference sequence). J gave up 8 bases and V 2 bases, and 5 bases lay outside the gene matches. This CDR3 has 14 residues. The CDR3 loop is CSARTGTSGGQQYF. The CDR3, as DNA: TGCAGTGCTAGAACGGGGACTAGCGGGGGCCAGCAGTACTTC.

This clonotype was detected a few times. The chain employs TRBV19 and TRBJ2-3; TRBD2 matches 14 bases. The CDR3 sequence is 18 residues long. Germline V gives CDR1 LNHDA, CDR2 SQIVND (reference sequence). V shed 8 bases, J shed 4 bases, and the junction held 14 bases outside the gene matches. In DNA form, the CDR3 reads TGTGCCAGTTCCGACCGATTGGGACTAGCGGGAGTCGCAGATACGCAGTATTTT. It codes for CASSDRLGLAGVADTQYF. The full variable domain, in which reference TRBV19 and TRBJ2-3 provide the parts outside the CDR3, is DGGITQSPKYLFRKEGQNVTLSCEQNLNHDAMYWYRQDPGQGLRLIYYSQIVNDFQKGDIAEGYSVSREKKESFPLTVTSAQKNPTAFYLCASSDRLGLAGVADTQYFGPGTRLTVL.

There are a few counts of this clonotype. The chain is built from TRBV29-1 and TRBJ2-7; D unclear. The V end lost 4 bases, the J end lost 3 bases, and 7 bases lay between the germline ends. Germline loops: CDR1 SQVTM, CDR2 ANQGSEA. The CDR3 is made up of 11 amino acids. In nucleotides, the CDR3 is TGCAGCGTTGGGGGAATCTACGAGCAGTACTTC. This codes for CSVGGIYEQYF.

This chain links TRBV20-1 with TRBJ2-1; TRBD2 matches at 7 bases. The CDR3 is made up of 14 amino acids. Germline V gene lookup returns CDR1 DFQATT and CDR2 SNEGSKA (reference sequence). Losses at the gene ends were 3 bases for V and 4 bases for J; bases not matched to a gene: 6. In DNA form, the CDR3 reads TGCAGTGCTAGTACGCGGGGGACTTACAATGAGCAGTTCTTC. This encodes CSASTRGTYNEQFF.

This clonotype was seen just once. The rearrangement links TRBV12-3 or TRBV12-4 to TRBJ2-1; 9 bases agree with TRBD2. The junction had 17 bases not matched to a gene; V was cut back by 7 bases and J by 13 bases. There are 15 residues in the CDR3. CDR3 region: CASTQLAGARETQFF. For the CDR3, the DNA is TGTGCCAGCACCCAGTTAGCGGGGGCACGAGAGACCCAGTTCTTC.

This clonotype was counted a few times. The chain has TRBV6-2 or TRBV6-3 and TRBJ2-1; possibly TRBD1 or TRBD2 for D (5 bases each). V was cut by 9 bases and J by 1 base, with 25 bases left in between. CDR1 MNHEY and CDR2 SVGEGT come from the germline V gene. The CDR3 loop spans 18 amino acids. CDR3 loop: CASQSYIIGAGSYNEQFF. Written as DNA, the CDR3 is TGTGCCAGTCAAAGTTACATAATCGGGGCAGGGTCCTACAATGAGCAGTTCTTC.

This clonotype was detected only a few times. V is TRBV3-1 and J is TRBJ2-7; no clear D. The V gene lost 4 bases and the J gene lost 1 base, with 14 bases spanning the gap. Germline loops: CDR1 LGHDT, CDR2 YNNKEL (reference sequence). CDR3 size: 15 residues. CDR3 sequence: CASSPSGLGSYEQYF. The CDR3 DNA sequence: TGTGCCAGCAGCCCGTCCGGGTTGGGGTCCTACGAGCAGTACTTC.

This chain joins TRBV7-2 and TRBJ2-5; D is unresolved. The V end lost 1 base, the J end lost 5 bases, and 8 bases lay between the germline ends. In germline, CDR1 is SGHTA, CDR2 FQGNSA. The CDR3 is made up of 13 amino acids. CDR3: CASSLDLVETQYF. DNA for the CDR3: TGTGCCAGCAGCTTAGATCTGGTTGAGACCCAGTACTTC.

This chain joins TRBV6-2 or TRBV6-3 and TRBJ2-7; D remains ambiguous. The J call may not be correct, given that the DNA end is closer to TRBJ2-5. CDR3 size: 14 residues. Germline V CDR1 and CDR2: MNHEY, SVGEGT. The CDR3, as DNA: TGTGCCAGCAGTTACTCCGAAGTTCGGGAGACCCAGTACTTC. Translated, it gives CASSYSEVRETQYF.

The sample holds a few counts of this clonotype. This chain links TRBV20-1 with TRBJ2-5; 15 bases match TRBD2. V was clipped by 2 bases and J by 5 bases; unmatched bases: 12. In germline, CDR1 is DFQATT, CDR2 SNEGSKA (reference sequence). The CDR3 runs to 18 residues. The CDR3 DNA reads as TGCAGTGCTAGATCAGGACAGGGGACTAGCGGGAGGTTGGAGACCCAGTACTTC. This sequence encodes CSARSGQGTSGRLETQYF.